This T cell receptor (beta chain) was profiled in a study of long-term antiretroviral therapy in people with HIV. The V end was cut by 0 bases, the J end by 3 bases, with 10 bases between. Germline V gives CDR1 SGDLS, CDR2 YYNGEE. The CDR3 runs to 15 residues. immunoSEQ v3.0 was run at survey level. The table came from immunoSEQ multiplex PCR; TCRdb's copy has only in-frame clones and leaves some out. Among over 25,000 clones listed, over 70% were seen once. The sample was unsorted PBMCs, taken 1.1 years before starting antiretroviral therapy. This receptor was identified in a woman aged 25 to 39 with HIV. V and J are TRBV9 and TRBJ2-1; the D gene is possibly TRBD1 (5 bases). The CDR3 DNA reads TGTGCCAGCAGCGTAGTAGGGGAAGGCTACAATGAGCAGTTCTTC. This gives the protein CASSVVGEGYNEQFF.